Presented here are 23 T cell receptor beta chains from one specimen sequenced in a study of early T cells in non-severe SARS-CoV-2 infection. TCRdb analysed the 5' RACE reads with MiXCR anew, one entry per CDR3 protein. This table has roughly 69,000 distinct CDR3 sequences, approximately 9.5% appearing once. The sequencing sample was made of whole blood. The receptors originated from an adult who was a healthcare worker with PCR-confirmed SARS-CoV-2 infection or an uninfected control (not recorded which).

The sample holds one count of this clonotype. The chain has TRBV11-2 and TRBJ2-2; D may be TRBD1 (5 bases). The V gene lost 6 bases and the J gene lost 0 bases, with 14 bases spanning the gap. The CDR3 contains 16 residues. Germline assignment: CDR1 SGHAT and CDR2 FQNNGV. The CDR3 nucleotides read TGTGCCAGCAGAAGGGGCGAACCAGCGAACACCGGGGAGCTGTTTTTT. This translates into CASRRGEPANTGELFF.

This clonotype was observed many times. This chain joins TRBV3-1 and TRBJ1-2; possible D gene TRBD1, 5 bases. Per germline, CDR1 LGHDT and CDR2 YNNKEL (reference sequence). CDR3 length: 14 amino acids. The ends were cut back, 0 bases at V and 4 bases at J, with 9 bases in the middle. For the CDR3, the DNA is TGTGCCAGCAGCCAAGATCGGGGGTTCTATGGCTACACCTTC. Protein: CASSQDRGFYGYTF.

This clonotype came up many times. This chain uses TRBV5-1 with TRBJ2-7; 10 nucleotides align to TRBD2. V dropped 0 bases and J dropped 2; count of bases not matched to a gene: 2. The CDR3 extends over 15 amino acids. Germline V gene data show CDR1 as SGHRS and CDR2 as YFSETQ. In DNA form, the CDR3 reads TGCGCCAGCAGCTTGGCGGGGACTAGCGCCTACGAGCAGTACTTC. This encodes CASSLAGTSAYEQYF.

Of note for this clonotype: Possible read error: a much larger clone is one base away. The rearrangement uses TRBV10-3 and TRBJ1-4; a weak D match, TRBD1 (5 bases). Germline V gene lookup returns CDR1 ENHRY and CDR2 SYGVKD. The length of the CDR3 is 13 residues. The CDR3 spells CAISRGANEKLLF. As DNA, the CDR3 is TGTGCCATCAGCCGTGGGGCTAATGAAAAACTGCTTTTT.

This clonotype was detected a few times. The chain joins TRBV6-2 or TRBV6-3 to TRBJ2-5; D may be TRBD1 (6 bases). From germline, CDR1 is MNHEY and CDR2 SVGEGT. The CDR3 loop spans 14 amino acids. Trimming stripped 2 bases from V and 3 bases from J, with 10 bases between. The CDR3 nucleotides read TGTGCCAGCAGTTACCCAGGGGTGGAAGAGACCCAGTACTTC. This gives the protein CASSYPGVEETQYF.

This clonotype has at least ten counts. The rearrangement joins TRBV29-1 to TRBJ2-3; the D gene is possibly TRBD1 (5 bases). V lost 6 bases, J lost 11 bases, and 15 bases lay in between. Germline V gives CDR1 SQVTM, CDR2 ANQGSEA. This CDR3 is 11 amino acids long. CDR3 amino acids: CSVTNRRVQYF. Here the CDR3 DNA reads TGCAGCGTGACCAACAGGAGAGTGCAGTATTTT.

This clonotype was counted at least ten times. The V and J genes are TRBV6-2 or TRBV6-3 and TRBJ1-1; 7 bases match TRBD1. This CDR3 is 15 amino acids long. J gave up 8 bases and V 4 bases, and 13 bases lay outside the gene matches. Germline V gene lookup returns CDR1 MNHEY and CDR2 SVGEGT. The CDR3 DNA follows: TGTGCCAGCAGTTCCTCGACAGGGCAGGGGGTCGAAGCTTTCTTT. Residues: CASSSSTGQGVEAFF.

This clonotype has only a few counts. This chain connects TRBV2 to TRBJ1-2, with D perhaps matching TRBD1 (5 bases). The germline V and J ends were trimmed by 6 bases and 2 bases, with 13 bases remaining between them. The CDR3 is 14 amino acids. Germline assignment: CDR1 SNHLY and CDR2 FYNNEI. CDR3 sequence reads: CASRGTLPNYGYTF. In nucleotides, the CDR3 is TGTGCCAGCAGAGGGACCCTACCCAACTATGGCTACACCTTC.

The gene calls are TRBV12-3 or TRBV12-4 and TRBJ1-1; D gene unclear. The CDR3 runs 14 residues. V lost 5 bases to trimming and J lost 1 base, with 11 bases between them. The CDR3 DNA reads as TGTGCCAGCAGTATGGCATTGACGAACACTGAAGCTTTCTTT. This translates into CASSMALTNTEAFF.

There are many counts of this clonotype. The J gene is TRBJ2-7, the V gene TRBV3-1, with D perhaps TRBD1 (5 bases). The CDR3 has 15 residues. Germline CDR1 and CDR2: LGHDT and YNNKEL (reference sequence). V lost 2 bases, J lost 4 bases, and 15 bases lay in between. This CDR3 is CASSQQDMPSYEQYF. The CDR3 nucleotides read TGTGCCAGCAGCCAACAGGACATGCCTTCTTACGAGCAGTACTTC.

At least ten counts were recorded for this clonotype. V is TRBV29-1 and J is TRBJ2-1; TRBD2 matches at 8 bases. The V segment lost 2 bases and the J segment 8 bases; nucleotides outside the gene matches: 11. The CDR3 loop spans 15 amino acids. Germline CDR1 is SQVTM and CDR2 is ANQGSEA. This CDR3 is CSVERGSGGFHEQFF. Written as DNA, the CDR3 is TGCAGCGTTGAACGAGGAAGCGGGGGATTCCATGAGCAGTTCTTC.

This clonotype came up many times. The rearrangement links TRBV12-3 or TRBV12-4 to TRBJ2-3; 9 nucleotides match TRBD2. V lost 4 bases to trimming and J lost 4 bases; unmatched junction nucleotides: 3. There are 14 residues in the CDR3. The CDR3: CASSSSGNADTQYF. In DNA, the CDR3 is TGTGCCAGCAGTTCTAGCGGGAATGCAGATACGCAGTATTTT.

This clonotype was detected only a few times. This chain joins TRBV6-5 and TRBJ2-3, with D possibly TRBD2 on 6 matching bases. CDR1 MNHEY and CDR2 SVGAGI come from the germline V gene. V dropped 0 bases and J dropped 0 bases, with 7 bases sitting between them. CDR3 size: 15 residues. For the CDR3, the DNA is TGTGCCAGCAGTTACTCTAGCGGAAGCACAGATACGCAGTATTTT. Amino acid sequence: CASSYSSGSTDTQYF.

Turning to this clonotype: This could be a read error, since a much larger clone is one nucleotide away. The V and J genes are TRBV29-1 and TRBJ2-7; D might be TRBD1 or TRBD2, each matching 6 bases. The CDR3 sequence is 14 residues long. Per the germline V gene, CDR1 is SQVTM and CDR2 is ANQGSEA. Trimming removed 7 bases from V and 6 bases from J, with 22 bases in between. The CDR3 loop reads CSAGPTGAAGEQYF. In DNA, the CDR3 is TGCAGCGCTGGACCGACGGGGGCGGCCGGCGAGCAGTACTTC.

This clonotype was counted ten times or more. The genes are TRBV24-1 and TRBJ2-1; D possibly corresponds to TRBD1 (6 bases). Germline CDR1 KGHDR, CDR2 SFDVKD. V lost 9 bases and J 11 bases, leaving 31 bases between the germline ends. The CDR3 consists of 17 residues. The DNA for the CDR3 is TGTGCCACCCGGTGCGAGGGGACACCCAACAGGGAGAGTAAGCAGTTCTTC. This translates into CATRCEGTPNRESKQFF.

The table lists this clonotype with many counts. The chain uses TRBV27 and TRBJ1-2, with D possibly being TRBD1 (6 bases). Germline V gene data show CDR1 as MNHEY and CDR2 as SMNVEV (reference sequence). V lost 5 bases to trimming and J lost 6 bases, with 10 bases between them. CDR3 length: 12 amino acids. Here the CDR3 DNA reads TGTGCCAGCAGTCACGACAGGAATGGCTACACCTTC. This translates into CASSHDRNGYTF.

This clonotype was observed a few times. The chain joins TRBV7-2 to TRBJ2-3, with 13 nucleotides matching TRBD2. The J segment lost 3 bases and the V segment lost 8 bases, leaving 8 bases of the junction unmatched. Germline V gene data show CDR1 as SGHTA and CDR2 as FQGNSA. The CDR3 has 16 amino acids. DNA of the CDR3: TGTGCCAGCCGACTAGCGGGAGGAAGTGGTACAGATACGCAGTATTTT. Its protein product is CASRLAGGSGTDTQYF.

This clonotype was seen ten or more times. V usage is TRBV3-1 and J usage is TRBJ1-1; D is perhaps TRBD1 (5 bases). V was pared by 0 bases and J by 9 bases, with 14 bases between. CDR3 length: 14 amino acids. Per the germline V gene, CDR1 is LGHDT and CDR2 is YNNKEL (reference sequence). The CDR3 sequence is CASSQDRQGGKAFF. Written as DNA, the CDR3 is TGTGCCAGCAGCCAAGATCGGCAGGGTGGGAAAGCTTTCTTT. The full variable domain, in which reference TRBV3-1 and TRBJ1-1 provide the parts outside the CDR3, is DTAVSQTPKYLVTQMGNDKSIKCEQNLGHDTMYWYKQDSKKFLKIMFSYNNKELIINETVPNRFSPKSPDKAHLNLHINSLELGDSAVYFCASSQDRQGGKAFFGQGTRLTVV.

Only one count was recorded for this clonotype. V usage is TRBV5-1 and J usage is TRBJ2-7, with 9 bases identical to TRBD1. The CDR3 totals 16 residues. After removal of 4 bases from V and 7 bases from J, the junction contained 15 bases not matched to a gene. Germline-derived CDR1 and CDR2 are SGHRS and YFSETQ. This CDR3 is CASSPFPGQGPIEQYF. CDR3 coding DNA: TGCGCCAGCAGCCCCTTTCCGGGACAGGGACCGATTGAGCAGTACTTC. Variable domain in full (rest from reference TRBV5-1 and TRBJ2-7): KAGVTQTPRYLIKTRGQQVTLSCSPISGHRSVSWYQQTPGQGLQFLFEYFSETQRNKGNFPGRFSGRQFSNSRSEMNVSTLELGDSALYLCASSPFPGQGPIEQYFGPGTRLTVT.

This clonotype was detected many times. The chain carries TRBV12-3 or TRBV12-4 and TRBJ2-3; 9 positions match TRBD1. This CDR3 comprises 16 residues. V shed 5 bases, J shed 4 bases, and the junction held 10 bases outside the gene matches. The CDR3 DNA is TGTGCCAGCAGTGCCCACACAGGGGGCGCGGCAGATACGCAGTATTTT. It specifies CASSAHTGGAADTQYF.

This sequence joins TRBV7-9 and TRBJ1-4; 7 bases map to TRBD1. Looked up from germline, CDR1 is SEHNR and CDR2 is FQNEAQ (reference sequence). V shed 4 bases, J shed 0 bases, and the junction held 8 bases outside the gene matches. There are 17 residues in the CDR3. The CDR3 sequence: CASSSQGSLATNEKLFF. In DNA form, the CDR3 reads TGTGCCAGCAGCTCACAGGGGTCCCTAGCAACTAATGAAAAACTGTTTTTT.

J is TRBJ2-7 and V is TRBV12-3 or TRBV12-4; D might be TRBD1 (6 bases). The CDR3 spans 13 residues. Between the trimmed V and J ends, which lost 7 bases and 3 bases, there was a span of 13 bases. CDR3 nucleotides: TGTGCCAGCACGACAGGATATGGCTACGAGCAGTACTTC. Its protein is CASTTGYGYEQYF.

V is TRBV4-3 and J is TRBJ2-5; TRBD2 agrees at 15 bases. V lost 3 bases, J lost 4 bases, and 3 bases stayed unmatched. This CDR3 region has 16 residues. In germline, CDR1 is LGHNA, CDR2 YSLEER. In nucleotides, the CDR3 is TGCGCCAGCAGCCAGGGACTAGCGGGAGGTTCAGAGACCCAGTACTTC. This gives the protein CASSQGLAGGSETQYF.